The 30 T cell receptor beta chains below all came from one sample that was sequenced in a study of shared clonotypes between healthy human individuals. Generated by immunoSEQ multiplex PCR, the TCRdb table keeps only in-frame clones and is missing some. The sample has millions of clones; 85% to 95% are singletons. Sequencing was performed on naive CD4+ T cells from PBMCs. Noted subset: CD45RA+ positively selected. The origin of the receptors is a young man in good health. Some clones in this sample may be carry-over from other donors' samples.

The chain links TRBV4-3 to TRBJ2-1; D gene ambiguous. This CDR3 comprises 11 residues. From germline, CDR1 is LGHNA and CDR2 YSLEER. The V end lost 2 bases, the J end lost 5 bases, and 1 base lay between the germline ends. CDR3 nucleotide sequence: TGCGCCAGCAGCCAACACAATGAGCAGTTCTTC. It codes for CASSQHNEQFF.

V gene TRBV19 combines with J gene TRBJ1-2, with D unresolved. Germline-derived CDR1 and CDR2 are LNHDA and SQIVND (reference sequence). The V end lost 3 bases, the J end lost 5 bases, and 13 bases lay between the germline ends. The CDR3 has 14 residues. CDR3 sequence reads: CASSIGTRSYGYTF. The CDR3 DNA reads as TGTGCCAGTAGTATCGGAACCCGCTCGTATGGCTACACCTTC.

The V and J genes are TRBV7-2 and TRBJ2-7, with D perhaps matching TRBD2 (5 bases). Between the trimmed V and J ends, which lost 0 bases and 3 bases, there was a span of 12 bases. Germline V gene data show CDR1 as SGHTA and CDR2 as FQGNSA. The CDR3 has 15 amino acids. This CDR3 reads CASSLAFGGLYEQYF. The CDR3 nucleotides are TGTGCCAGCAGCTTAGCGTTCGGAGGCCTCTACGAGCAGTACTTC.

This chain connects TRBV18 to TRBJ2-7, with 9 bases lining up with TRBD1. The CDR3 runs 16 residues. J gave up 4 bases and V 0 bases, and 7 bases lay outside the gene matches. The V gene's germline CDR1 is KGHSH and CDR2 LQKENI. The DNA of the CDR3 is TGTGCCAGCTCACCACCATGGGACAGGGAGGGATACGAGCAGTACTTC. Translated: CASSPPWDREGYEQYF.

In the case of this clone: The conserved phenylalanine or tryptophan normally closing the CDR3 is absent here, so this likely arose from a read error. The DNA is omitted, as the CDR3 cannot be located on it reliably, and the CDR3 follows TCRdb's listing. The V gene is TRBV2, the J gene TRBJ1-2. Germline V gene lookup returns CDR1 SNHLY and CDR2 FYNNEI. Counting both end residues, the CDR3 totals 12 amino acids. CDR3 region: CATSRSAGTLHS.

The chain employs TRBV28 and TRBJ2-2; D is unresolved. Trimming removed 8 bases from V and 6 bases from J, with 19 bases in between. Per germline, CDR1 MDHEN and CDR2 SYDVKM. CDR3 size: 15 residues. The DNA of the CDR3 is TGTGCCAGCGCCTCCCCGGGCAGGTGGTCCGGGGAGCTGTTTTTT. It codes for CASASPGRWSGELFF.

This clone is a singleton in its sample. The genes are TRBV4-3 and TRBJ1-6; maybe TRBD1 (6 bases). V lost 3 bases to trimming and J lost 6 bases, with 18 bases between them. The CDR3 is 17 residues long. CDR1 LGHNA and CDR2 YSLEER come from the germline V gene. The CDR3 region has the DNA TGCGCCAGCAGCCACCCCGCCAGAGGGGGATCTAATTCACCCCTCCACTTT. The encoded protein is CASSHPARGGSNSPLHF.

This clone appeared a single time. In DNA, the CDR3 is TGTGCCAGCAGTTACTCGGGGGCGGGAGGGGCCAACGTCCTGACTTTC. Protein: CASSYSGAGGANVLTF. The V call is TRBV6-5, the J call TRBJ2-6; D might be TRBD1 or TRBD2, each matching 6 bases. With 0 bases removed from V and 4 bases from J, the gap between germline ends came to 10 bases. Germline values: CDR1 MNHEY, CDR2 SVGAGI. The CDR3 covers 16 residues.

CDR3 DNA: TGTGCCACCAGCACCGGGACAGGGTACGAGCAGTACTTC. Encoded protein: CATSTGTGYEQYF. The chain uses TRBV15 and TRBJ2-7, with 9 bases lining up with TRBD1. V dropped 4 bases and J dropped 4; count of bases not matched to a gene: 2. The germline CDR1 and CDR2 sequences are LNHNV and YYDKDF (reference sequence). This CDR3 is 13 amino acids long. The complete variable domain, with remaining parts taken from reference TRBV15 and TRBJ2-7, reads DAMVIQNPRYQVTQFGKPVTLSCSQTLNHNVMYWYQQKSSQAPKLLFHYYDKDFNNEADTPDNFQSRRPNTSFCFLDIRSPGLGDTAMYLCATSTGTGYEQYFGPGTRLTVT.

The rearrangement links TRBV7-9 to TRBJ1-1; TRBD1 agrees at 7 bases. Germline CDR1 and CDR2: SEHNR and FQNEAQ (reference sequence). This CDR3 is built from 14 residues. J lost 10 bases, V lost 5 bases, and 13 bases had no gene match. Here the CDR3 DNA reads TGTGCCAGCAGCCTAGGACAGGCTGGACCTGGAGCTTTCTTT. It is translated as CASSLGQAGPGAFF.

The chain is built from TRBV18 and TRBJ2-1; D gene unclear. CDR3 length: 13 residues. Trimming removed 3 bases at V and 5 bases at J, with 8 bases between. Germline V CDR1 and CDR2: KGHSH, LQKENI. As DNA, the CDR3 is TGTGCCAGCTCACCCATGAACCACAATGAGCAGTTCTTC. It encodes CASSPMNHNEQFF.

The rearrangement joins TRBV6-5 to TRBJ2-7; 8 bases agree with TRBD1. This CDR3 comprises 14 residues. V dropped 7 bases and J dropped 5; count of bases not matched to a gene: 10. Germline V gene data show CDR1 as MNHEY and CDR2 as SVGAGI. In nucleotides, the CDR3 is TGTGCCAGCAAAGGTTTAGGACAGGGACACGAGCAGTACTTC. It codes for CASKGLGQGHEQYF.

The V and J genes are TRBV11-1 and TRBJ2-3; 7 nucleotides align to TRBD1. CDR1 is SGHAT and CDR2 is FQDESV in the germline V gene (reference sequence). This CDR3 is 16 amino acids long. V lost 5 bases to trimming and J lost 2 bases; unmatched junction nucleotides: 10. CDR3 coding DNA: TGTGCCAGCAGCCACCCCCGGACAGGCTTCACAGATACGCAGTATTTT. This codes for CASSHPRTGFTDTQYF.

On this clone itself: Within the sample, other DNA sequences also encode this same CDR3. The chain couples TRBV29-1 to TRBJ2-3, with a tentative D call TRBD1 (6 bases). Germline-derived CDR1 and CDR2 are SQVTM and ANQGSEA. The CDR3 loop spans 12 amino acids. V lost 4 bases and J lost 4, with 9 bases in between. CDR3 nucleotides: TGCAGCGTTGCACAGGGTGCAGATACGCAGTATTTT. Protein: CSVAQGADTQYF.

The chain is built from TRBV25-1 and TRBJ2-7; 9 bases map to TRBD1. The CDR3 covers 15 residues. V shed 8 bases and J 3 bases; nucleotides not matched to a gene: 11. The V gene's germline CDR1 is MGHDK and CDR2 SYGVNS. The CDR3 region is CASQTAGTGNYEQYF. The CDR3 DNA is TGTGCCAGCCAAACCGCCGGGACAGGGAACTACGAGCAGTACTTC.

V gene TRBV21-1 combines with J gene TRBJ1-1. TRBV21-1 is termed a pseudogene. CDR3 length: 11 amino acids. CDR3 in amino acids: CASSKARTPFF. The CDR3 nucleotides read TGTGCCAGCAGCAAAGCCCGGACCCCTTTCTTT.

The chain employs TRBV6-5 and TRBJ1-1; 7 nucleotides line up with TRBD1. This CDR3 spans 13 amino acids. Germline CDR1 reads MNHEY; CDR2 reads SVGAGI. The V and J ends lost 6 bases and 4 bases, in that order; junction bases with no gene match: 5. DNA of the CDR3: TGTGCCAGCAGGACAGACAGGGTCACTGAAGCTTTCTTT. This sequence encodes CASRTDRVTEAFF.

The sample holds one count of this clone. The chain uses TRBV5-1 and TRBJ2-7; D not resolved. Germline loops: CDR1 SGHRS, CDR2 YFSETQ. Trimming left V 0 bases short and J 0 bases short, with 10 bases between. CDR3 size: 15 residues. DNA of the CDR3: TGCGCCAGCAGCTTGGCGCCATTTAGCTCCTACGAGCAGTACTTC. Translation: CASSLAPFSSYEQYF.

The genes are TRBV4-1 and TRBJ2-7, with 10 bases matching TRBD2. V shed 4 bases and J 4 bases; nucleotides not matched to a gene: 10. This CDR3 has 16 residues. The germline gives CDR1 MGHRA, CDR2 YSYEKL. The CDR3 sequence is CASSLLAGEAWYEQYF. CDR3 coding DNA: TGCGCCAGCAGCCTGCTAGCGGGAGAAGCGTGGTACGAGCAGTACTTC.

V gene TRBV7-2 combines with J gene TRBJ2-5; TRBD2 matches 8 bases. From germline, CDR1 is SGHTA and CDR2 FQGNSA. Germline trimming cut 0 bases from V and 5 bases from J; bases unmatched to any gene: 17. The CDR3 runs to 19 residues. The CDR3 nucleotides are TGTGCCAGCAGCTTAGCGCGGTTCTCGAGGTCTAGCGGGTTGGAGACCCAGTACTTC. Its protein is CASSLARFSRSSGLETQYF.

The gene calls are TRBV30 and TRBJ1-1, with D hard to call. The germline CDR1 and CDR2 sequences are GTSNPN and SVGIG (reference sequence). Trimming took off 2 bases at V and 2 bases at J, with 12 bases between the two ends. This CDR3 region has 14 residues. The CDR3 DNA is TGTGCCTGGAGTATGACACGGGCAAACACTGAAGCTTTCTTT. It codes for CAWSMTRANTEAFF.

The rearrangement uses TRBV21-1 and TRBJ1-5. TRBV21-1 is tagged as a pseudogene. This CDR3 spans 18 amino acids. The CDR3 DNA is TGTGCCAGCAGCAAAGGAGGATTTAGGTGGCAGCCTTATCAGCCCCAGCATTTT. It translates to CASSKGGFRWQPYQPQHF.

The rearrangement links TRBV10-2 to TRBJ2-7; D is unresolved. Trimming pared 4 bases from V and 2 bases from J, leaving 12 bases between. CDR1 and CDR2 (germline): WSHSY, SAAADI. The CDR3 has 14 residues. CDR3 coding DNA: TGCGCCAGCAGTGGAACGGCTGGGACCTACGAGCAGTACTTC. Translated: CASSGTAGTYEQYF.

The CDR3 protein is CASSEPAGSYEQYF. Here the CDR3 DNA reads TGTGCCAGCAGTGAACCGGCAGGGTCCTACGAGCAGTACTTC. This sequence joins TRBV6-1 and TRBJ2-7; possible D gene TRBD1, 5 bases. This CDR3 has 14 amino acids. Germline V gene sequence: CDR1 MNHNS, CDR2 SASEGT. Trimming removed 2 bases from V and 1 base from J, with 9 bases in between.

J is TRBJ1-5 and V is TRBV6-1; a weak D match, TRBD1 (5 bases). The CDR3 totals 13 residues. Germline V gene lookup returns CDR1 MNHNS and CDR2 SASEGT. The germline V and J ends were trimmed by 8 bases and 6 bases, with 14 bases remaining between them. The chain's CDR3 is CASGVGTGQPQHF. CDR3 sequence (DNA): TGTGCCAGCGGGGTGGGGACTGGTCAGCCCCAGCATTTT.

The gene calls are TRBV6-6 and TRBJ2-7, with 11 bases identical to TRBD2. CDR1 and CDR2 (germline): MNHNY, SVGAGI (reference sequence). The V gene end was trimmed by 7 bases and the J gene end by 4 bases; junction bases not matched to a gene: 6. The CDR3 sequence is 14 residues long. The CDR3 here is CASKIAGGPYEQYF. CDR3 in DNA: TGTGCCAGCAAAATAGCGGGAGGGCCTTACGAGCAGTACTTC.

This clone was found once. The CDR3: CASSYPQGRDYEQYF. DNA for the CDR3: TGTGCCAGCAGTTACCCTCAGGGCAGGGACTACGAGCAGTACTTC. This chain joins TRBV6-6 and TRBJ2-7, with TRBD1 as a possible D gene (5 bases). Trimming shortened V by 2 bases and J by 3 bases, and 14 bases separated the two germline ends. CDR3 length equals 15 residues. Germline-derived CDR1 and CDR2 are MNHNY and SVGAGI (reference sequence).

Remarks on this clone: Other nucleotide sequences from this sample produce the same CDR3. This chain connects TRBV5-6 to TRBJ1-2; a possible D gene is TRBD1 (5 bases). This CDR3 is 13 amino acids long. Germline CDR1 SGHDT, CDR2 YYEEEE. V was cut by 7 bases and J by 7 bases, with 17 bases left in between. The CDR3 nucleotides read TGTGCCAGCTCCCTCGGGGGGATTGGTGGCTACACCTTC. Its translation is CASSLGGIGGYTF.

Turning to this clone: Other DNA variants within this sample encode the same CDR3. This chain links TRBV11-3 with TRBJ2-3, with D possibly TRBD1 on 5 matching bases. The V end was cut by 3 bases, the J end by 1 base, with 5 bases between. This CDR3 is 13 amino acids long. CDR1 and CDR2 (germline): SGHNT, YENEEA. DNA for the CDR3: TGTGCCAGCAGCTTCAGGGGCACAGATACGCAGTATTTT. Translated: CASSFRGTDTQYF.

This clone is a singleton in its sample. The chain couples TRBV4-2 to TRBJ2-2; possibly TRBD2 for D (7 bases). This CDR3 is 16 amino acids long. V dropped 3 bases and J dropped 9 bases, with 20 bases sitting between them. Germline V CDR1 and CDR2: LGHNA, YNFKEQ. Here the CDR3 DNA reads TGTGCCAGCAGCCAGCCCATGGGGGAGGGGGGCCGGGAGCTGTTTTTT. This codes for CASSQPMGEGGRELFF.